Shown below are 7 T cell receptor beta chains from a single sample sequenced in a study of blood T cell repertoires in COVID-19. The assay was immunoSEQ multiplex PCR, and TCRdb's table has in-frame clones only and misses some. The data show some 260,000 clones, with nearly 90% seen just once and about 0.7% held by the top ten. The material sequenced was peripheral blood. The origin of the receptors is a human donor in a cohort sampled during active COVID-19.

The chain joins TRBV10-3 to TRBJ2-7; 11 bases are shared with TRBD2. The CDR3 spans 15 residues. V shed 7 bases, J shed 2 bases, and the junction held 7 bases outside the gene matches. The germline gives CDR1 ENHRY, CDR2 SYGVKD. CDR3 coding DNA: TGTGCCATCACTCAGGGACTAGCGGAGGCCTACGAGCAGTACTTC. Its protein is CAITQGLAEAYEQYF.

This clone showed up just a few times. The rearrangement links TRBV7-2 to TRBJ1-5; D remains ambiguous. Germline V lookup: CDR1 SGHTA, CDR2 FQGNSA. The CDR3 sequence is 15 residues long. V lost 5 bases and J 0 bases, leaving 11 bases between the germline ends. The CDR3 loop is CASSIQSYSNQPQHF. The DNA of the CDR3 is TGTGCCAGCAGCATACAGTCCTATAGCAATCAGCCCCAGCATTTT.

V and J are TRBV27 and TRBJ2-7; 11 nucleotides line up with TRBD2. Germline V lookup: CDR1 MNHEY, CDR2 SMNVEV (reference sequence). The CDR3 extends over 14 amino acids. Trimming at V came to 4 bases and at J to 2 bases, leaving 1 base not matched to a gene. The CDR3, as DNA: TGTGCCAGCAGTTATAGCGGGGGGGCCTACGAGCAGTACTTC. It translates to CASSYSGGAYEQYF.

This chain joins TRBV6-2 or TRBV6-3 and TRBJ1-1; D not certain. Trimming removed 4 bases at V and 3 bases at J, with 9 bases between. Germline V lookup: CDR1 MNHEY, CDR2 SVGEGT. The CDR3 covers 13 residues. The CDR3 here is CASSWRGYTEAFF. DNA of the CDR3: TGTGCCAGCAGTTGGCGGGGATACACTGAAGCTTTCTTT.

V is TRBV28 and J is TRBJ2-2; perhaps TRBD2 as D (5 bases). The CDR3 runs 15 residues. The V gene lost 5 bases and the J gene lost 2 bases, with 12 bases spanning the gap. Looked up from germline, CDR1 is MDHEN and CDR2 is SYDVKM. CDR3: CASSQSGKNTGELFF. The CDR3 DNA reads TGTGCCAGCAGTCAGAGCGGAAAAAACACCGGGGAGCTGTTTTTT.

The V call is TRBV4-1, the J call TRBJ1-1; unclear D gene. The CDR3 is 13 residues long. From germline, CDR1 is MGHRA and CDR2 YSYEKL. V lost 4 bases to trimming and J lost 3 bases, with 9 bases between them. This CDR3 reads CASSPLQDTEAFF. CDR3 DNA: TGCGCCAGCAGCCCCCTCCAGGACACTGAAGCTTTCTTT.

The gene calls are TRBV13 and TRBJ1-5; a possible D gene is TRBD1 (6 bases). CDR1 and CDR2 from the germline V gene are PRHDT and FYEKMQ (reference sequence). The CDR3 extends over 14 amino acids. V lost 3 bases, J lost 5 bases, and 11 bases lay in between. CDR3 coding DNA: TGTGCCAGCAGCTTCTTACAGGGCCATCAGCCCCAGCATTTT. Residues: CASSFLQGHQPQHF. The variable domain in full, completed from reference TRBV13 and TRBJ1-5, reads AAGVIQSPRHLIKEKRETATLKCYPIPRHDTVYWYQQGPGQDPQFLISFYEKMQSDKGSIPDRFSAQQFSDYHSELNMSSLELGDSALYFCASSFLQGHQPQHFGDGTRLSIL.